The present TCR beta chain was sequenced within a study of cytomegalovirus exposure and HLA in healthy donors. General study points: Investigators reported 150 to 200 TCR beta chains as tied to cytomegalovirus.

Details on this clone: The antigen remains undetermined.

V gave up 1 base and J gave up 5 bases, with 18 bases separating them. Germline V gives CDR1 SGHKS, CDR2 YYEKEE (reference sequence). This CDR3 has 17 amino acids. Primers included in the PCR were 60 Vbeta and 13 Jbeta primers. TCRdb's table, derived via immunoSEQ multiplex PCR, lists solely in-frame clones and lacks some. The data contain 110,000 to 150,000 clones, over 80% of them singletons. The sample taken for sequencing was PBMCs. This receptor was obtained from a male donor in good health and CMV-seronegative. J is TRBJ2-2 and V is TRBV5-5; weak D call: TRBD1 (5 bases). The CDR3 protein is CASSLYWGTEETGELFF. CDR3 nucleotide sequence: TGTGCCAGCAGCTTGTACTGGGGCACCGAAGAAACCGGGGAGCTGTTTTTT.